One sample yielded the 14 T cell receptor beta chains listed below, sequenced in a study of Ad26.COV2.S vaccination and SARS-CoV-2 variants (dated by TCRdb to about 2021). Library method: the immunoSEQ multiplex PCR assay. Not all clones reach the TCRdb copy of this immuneACCESS table, which keeps in-frame sequences only. Checked studies attribute under half of the gap to unresolved V genes and leave the rest unexplained. Counted in this sample were just over 350,000 clones; just over 90% of them appeared once. The top ten constitute 3% to 5% of the sample. This specimen's time point label, per the study, means: individuals recovered from natural SARS-CoV-2 infection. The specimen comprised peripheral blood, sampled after recovery from COVID-19. These receptor sequences come from a human donor who had recovered from COVID-19.

This chain uses TRBV6-5 with TRBJ2-3, with 7 nucleotides matching TRBD1. Germline loops: CDR1 MNHEY, CDR2 SVGAGI. CDR3 length equals 15 residues. V dropped 6 bases and J dropped 2; count of bases not matched to a gene: 8. In DNA, the CDR3 is TGTGCCAGCAGAAGCCGGGACAGTTACACAGATACGCAGTATTTT. Encoded protein: CASRSRDSYTDTQYF.

The V and J genes are TRBV9 and TRBJ1-6; 8 nucleotides align to TRBD1. CDR3 size: 18 residues. Germline lookup yields CDR1 SGDLS and CDR2 YYNGEE. V gave up 2 bases and J gave up 7 bases; unmatched junction bases: 14. The CDR3: CASSVRGDSGQANSPLHF. The CDR3 DNA follows: TGTGCCAGCAGCGTGCGGGGGGATTCGGGACAGGCGAATTCACCCCTCCACTTT.

V is TRBV19 and J is TRBJ1-6; the D is unclear. Germline V gene lookup returns CDR1 LNHDA and CDR2 SQIVND (reference sequence). This CDR3 has 17 amino acids. V lost 1 base to trimming and J lost 7 bases, with 17 bases between them. CDR3 sequence (DNA): TGTGCCAGTAGTATAGCCTCGGTAGACCAAGCGAATTCACCCCTCCACTTT. This codes for CASSIASVDQANSPLHF.

The chain is built from TRBV9 and TRBJ1-2; no clear D gene. CDR1 is SGDLS, CDR2 YYNGEE, per germline. V lost 4 bases, J lost 7 bases, and 20 bases lay in between. The CDR3 extends over 15 amino acids. The CDR3: CASSPRTGSLGGYTF. CDR3 in DNA: TGTGCCAGCAGCCCCCGGACGGGAAGCTTAGGTGGCTACACCTTC.

The chain recombines TRBV11-3 with TRBJ2-5; TRBD1 matches at 7 bases. The germline V gene encodes CDR1 SGHNT and CDR2 YENEEA. Unmatched junction bases numbered 3, after V lost 5 bases and J lost 6 bases. This CDR3 has 12 residues. This chain's CDR3 is CASSRDSQTQYF. DNA for the CDR3: TGTGCCAGCAGCAGGGACAGCCAGACCCAGTACTTC.

The chain employs TRBV19 and TRBJ2-4, with D unclear. V was shortened by 6 bases and J by 0 bases, with 15 bases between the two germline ends. Germline CDR1 is LNHDA and CDR2 is SQIVND (reference sequence). The CDR3 is 16 residues long. The CDR3, as DNA: TGTGCCAGTAGGACCACTACACCACTAGCCAAAAACATTCAGTACTTC. It specifies CASRTTTPLAKNIQYF.

The chain recombines TRBV7-9 with TRBJ2-7, with 8 bases lining up with TRBD1. The CDR3 consists of 13 residues. The junction had 1 base not matched to a gene; V was cut back by 0 bases and J by 6 bases. Germline assignment: CDR1 SEHNR and CDR2 FQNEAQ (reference sequence). This CDR3 is CASSLAQGAEQYF. The CDR3 DNA sequence: TGTGCCAGCAGCTTAGCCCAGGGGGCCGAGCAGTACTTC.

This sequence joins TRBV9 and TRBJ2-6; the D gene is possibly TRBD1 (5 bases). V lost 3 bases and J lost 0, with 10 bases in between. CDR3 length: 16 residues. Germline CDR1 reads SGDLS; CDR2 reads YYNGEE. In DNA, the CDR3 is TGTGCCAGCAGCGCACAGGTACCCTCTGGGGCCAACGTCCTGACTTTC. It codes for CASSAQVPSGANVLTF. Using reference TRBV9 and TRBJ2-6 for the parts outside the CDR3, the full variable domain is DSGVTQTPKHLITATGQRVTLRCSPRSGDLSVYWYQQSLDQGLQFLIQYYNGEERAKGNILERFSAQQFPDLHSELNLSSLELGDSALYFCASSAQVPSGANVLTFGAGSRLTVL.

V gene TRBV7-9 combines with J gene TRBJ1-1; D is unresolved. The ends were cut back, 9 bases at V and 5 bases at J, with 7 bases in the middle. The germline V gene has CDR1 SEHNR and CDR2 FQNEAQ (reference sequence). This CDR3 has 10 amino acids. CDR3 protein: CASRRTEAFF. Here the CDR3 DNA reads TGTGCCAGTAGGAGGACTGAAGCTTTCTTT. The entire variable domain, with the rest obtained from reference TRBV7-9 and TRBJ1-1, is as follows: DTGVSQNPRHKITKRGQNVTFRCDPISEHNRLYWYRQTLGQGPEFLTYFQNEAQLEKSRLLSDRFSAERPKGSFSTLEIQRTEQGDSAMYLCASRRTEAFFGQGTRLTVV.

The V and J genes are TRBV3-1 (or the pseudogene TRBV3-2) and TRBJ2-7; D is unclear. Germline V gene lookup returns CDR1 LGHDT and CDR2 YNNKEL (reference sequence). This CDR3 spans 15 amino acids. V was cut by 5 bases and J by 0 bases, with 14 bases left in between. CDR3: CASSRDLGFSYEQYF. The CDR3 DNA reads as TGTGCCAGCAGCAGGGATCTAGGTTTCTCCTACGAGCAGTACTTC.

The chain recombines TRBV6-5 with TRBJ2-7; D not certain. Per the germline V gene, CDR1 is MNHEY and CDR2 is SVGAGI. The length of the CDR3 is 14 residues. The germline V and J ends were trimmed by 2 bases and 0 bases, with 8 bases remaining between them. As DNA, the CDR3 is TGTGCCAGCAGTTACGCGCAGCACTCCTACGAGCAGTACTTC. This gives the protein CASSYAQHSYEQYF.

The chain uses TRBV7-2 and TRBJ2-5; 9 bases are shared with TRBD2. The CDR3 spans 16 residues. V trimming: 5 bases; J trimming: 5 bases; junction bases outside the gene matches: 12. CDR1 is SGHTA and CDR2 is FQGNSA in the germline V gene. The CDR3: CASSTGTSTKVETQYF. CDR3 nucleotides: TGTGCCAGCAGCACCGGGACTAGCACTAAGGTGGAGACCCAGTACTTC.

The genes are TRBV27 and TRBJ1-5; D is possibly TRBD1 (5 bases). The V gene's germline CDR1 is MNHEY and CDR2 SMNVEV (reference sequence). The CDR3 covers 13 residues. The V gene lost 5 bases and the J gene lost 7 bases, with 12 bases spanning the gap. CDR3 sequence reads: CASSLGAGQPQHF. CDR3 sequence (DNA): TGTGCCAGCAGTCTAGGGGCAGGACAGCCCCAGCATTTT.

The chain recombines TRBV3-1 (or the pseudogene TRBV3-2) with TRBJ2-5, with D perhaps matching TRBD1 (5 bases). CDR1 LGHDT and CDR2 YNNKEL come from the germline V gene (reference sequence). Trimming left V 3 bases short and J 3 bases short, with 8 bases between. This CDR3 spans 13 amino acids. The CDR3 loop is CASSHTGEETQYF. The CDR3 DNA sequence: TGTGCCAGCAGCCATACAGGTGAAGAGACCCAGTACTTC.